The 4 T cell receptor beta chains in this list originate from one sample, sequenced in a study of T cell responses to AZD1222 COVID-19 vaccine. Here immunoSEQ multiplex PCR was the method, and the copy in TCRdb shows in-frame clones only, minus some. The sample has about 150,000 clones, more than 75% seen once. Material: peripheral blood, obtained on day 0 of AZD1222 vaccination. The source of these receptors is an adult in good health.

The genes are TRBV19 and TRBJ2-5; D might be TRBD2 (7 bases). Germline V lookup: CDR1 LNHDA, CDR2 SQIVND (reference sequence). Trimming took 3 bases from V and 5 from J, leaving 13 bases between them. The CDR3 is made up of 14 amino acids. DNA of the CDR3: TGTGCCAGTAGTATTGGGGGGGCGGAGGAGACCCAGTACTTC. Translation gives CASSIGGAEETQYF.

The genes are TRBV13 and TRBJ2-7; a possible D gene is TRBD2 (5 bases). The V end lost 1 base, the J end lost 2 bases, and 12 bases lay between the germline ends. Germline CDR1 reads PRHDT; CDR2 reads FYEKMQ (reference sequence). The CDR3 has 15 amino acids. CDR3: CASSLAGVPPYEQYF. CDR3 nucleotide sequence: TGTGCCAGCAGCTTAGCCGGGGTACCTCCCTACGAGCAGTACTTC.

The chain employs TRBV2 and TRBJ1-3; D gene unclear. This CDR3 is built from 14 residues. Germline CDR1 SNHLY, CDR2 FYNNEI. V was shortened by 3 bases and J by 4 bases, with 10 bases between the two germline ends. This CDR3 is CASSDVSYGNTIYF. The CDR3 DNA is TGTGCCAGCAGTGATGTCAGCTACGGAAACACCATATATTTT.

The chain has TRBV6-2 or TRBV6-3 and TRBJ1-2, with D perhaps TRBD1 (6 bases). V lost 11 bases to trimming and J lost 6 bases, with 19 bases between them. This CDR3 is 13 amino acids long. In germline, CDR1 is MNHEY, CDR2 SVGEGT. The CDR3 bases are TGTGCCTGCAACCCAGGGGCAGCGCATGGCTACACCTTC. Translating it yields CACNPGAAHGYTF.